Below, one TCR beta chain is given with its context. This clone's antigen is unknown. Base qualities are not at hand, and no much larger clone is one base apart. These data are taken from a study of PD-1 blockade in classical Hodgkin lymphoma (dated by TCRdb to the early 2020s). The study in broad terms: Nivolumab dosing was 3 mg/kg intravenously every 2 weeks, continuing until either disease progression or unacceptable toxicity. A peripheral blood immune signature of response to PD-1 blockade in classical Hodgkin lymphoma was defined using TCR beta sequencing and CyTOF.

From the cysteine up to the phenylalanine, the CDR3 has a length of 13 residues. Here the CDR3 DNA is all that survives: 39 bases in frame from base 1. Trimming at the junction amounts to 2 bases on V and 9 bases on J, and the germline ends lie 12 bases apart. The germline V gene sets CDR1 to SGHRS and CDR2 to YFSETQ. Overall results and qualifications from the work: By C4D1, a significant rise was seen in CD4+ TCR diversity but not in CD8+ TCR diversity (p=0.0027 vs p=0.16), and the rise was most apparent among complete responders (p=0.02). The study was limited to a single clinical trial cohort, and causes of repertoire differences, possibly disease activity or prior therapy, remained undefined. Baseline diversity similar to that of newly diagnosed patients was observed in trial patients achieving complete response, whereas significantly lower diversity was observed in partial responders and progressors. Baseline TCR diversity was reported as lower in newly diagnosed patients than in healthy donors, and lower still in relapsed/refractory patients. Diversity was lower in patients who began nivolumab less than 1 year after ASCT, so these patients were left out of later analyses to avoid confounding by immune reconstitution.

The Qiagen DNeasy kit was used to extract genomic DNA from unsorted PBMCs and from the negatively selected CD4+ and CD8+ fractions. Using primers that anneal to V and J segments, immunoSEQ multiplex PCR amplified the TCR beta CDR3 regions. Amplification bias was minimized using a synthetic immune receptor repertoire, and residual bias was removed computationally after sequencing. Under the source paper's analysis protocol: Custom Python scripts were used to quantify repertoire diversity as the Shannon entropy index. The unsorted, CD4+ and CD8+ repertoires were each analyzed separately, with the exception of combined analyses, where CD4+ and CD8+ sequences were merged in silico. Clonal expansion was defined as at least a 2-fold frequency increase after treatment relative to C1D1, with a pseudocount of 0.5 for undetected baseline clones. Singleton clones were defined as clones with 0 or 1 copy at C1D1, and non-singleton clones were defined as clones with 2 or more copies. Clones expanded in unsorted samples were assigned a CD4+, CD8+ or unknown annotation through matching of protein sequences in sorted samples from the same patient. Diversity changes from C1D1 to C4D1 were tested in paired samples using Wilcoxon tests. TCRdb provides this immuneACCESS table in a form limited to in-frame rearrangements. Some clones are lacking; in checked studies, under half of them reflect an unresolved V gene, and why the rest are absent is not known. That table supplies the V and J calls and clone size; D and trimming were determined from the DNA. Present in this sample are 35,000 to 50,000 clones, about two thirds of which were seen just once. The ten most abundant clones make up less than 3% of the sample.

In light of the paper, this sample's time point label describes: cycle 4 day 1 (C4D1), after 5 to 7 weeks of nivolumab. Every trial patient had relapsed after autologous stem cell transplantation, and cohorts A, B and C differed in prior brentuximab vedotin exposure. The trial cohort was composed of some 57 patients with relapsed/refractory classical Hodgkin lymphoma, for whom complete response, partial response or progressive disease was recorded as best overall response. Trial patients were treated with single-agent nivolumab in the multi-cohort phase II CheckMate 205 trial. Best overall response was determined by an independent review committee according to the 2007 International Working Group response criteria. PBMCs from the trial were collected at three points: immediately before nivolumab initiation (C1D1), and during therapy at cycle 2 day 1 and cycle 4 day 1. Peripheral blood was collected in 8 mL Vacutainer Cell Preparation Tubes, from which PBMCs were isolated by centrifugation and then cryopreserved.

This TCR came from a human donor with classical Hodgkin lymphoma. Sample: peripheral blood mononuclear cells (PBMCs), taken before the fourth cycle of nivolumab. The chain was built from TRBV5-1 and TRBJ2-1, with TRBD2 tentatively as D gene (5 bases match). The CDR3 has the sequence CASSFGIGGEQFF. The DNA sequence is given as TGCGCCAGCAGCTTCGGGATTGGCGGTGAGCAGTTCTTC. With all but the CDR3 taken from the reference TRBV5-1 and TRBJ2-1 genes, the full variable domain is: KAGVTQTPRYLIKTRGQQVTLSCSPISGHRSVSWYQQTPGQGLQFLFEYFSETQRNKGNFPGRFSGRQFSNSRSEMNVSTLELGDSALYLCASSFGIGGEQFFGPGTRLTVL.